The TCR beta chain under discussion was sequenced for a study of long-term antiretroviral therapy in people with HIV. Findings and caveats of the study: Even long-term ART left TRB diversity below transplant donor controls, despite gains.

Every participant with HIV received treatment in the United States. At the survey level, the v3.0 immunoSEQ assay was run. The data were produced by immunoSEQ multiplex PCR, yet TCRdb's version contains in-frame clones alone and is incomplete. The repertoire holds 7,300 or so clones, with nearly 75% as singletons. Worth noting for this clone: Its antigen is currently unknown.

The ends were cut back, 4 bases at V and 1 base at J, with 23 bases in the middle. Germline CDR1 LGHNA, CDR2 YSLEER. The CDR3 is made up of 19 amino acids. This sequence originates from a man aged 35-49 years with HIV. This sample comprised unsorted PBMCs, obtained about 0.9 years before starting antiretroviral therapy. V and J are TRBV4-3 and TRBJ1-5, with D maybe TRBD1 (5 bases). The CDR3 DNA sequence: TGCGCCAGCAGCCCGGCACCTGAGGACACATATTTAAGCAATCAGCCCCAGCATTTT. Its protein is CASSPAPEDTYLSNQPQHF.